The table lists the clone carrying this T cell receptor beta chain with a count of one. Trimming shortened V by 7 bases and J by 5 bases, and 18 bases separated the two germline ends. The CDR3 totals 14 residues. The germline V gene has CDR1 MNHEY and CDR2 SMNVEV (reference sequence). These data come from a study of blood T cell repertoires in COVID-19. Study context: The cDNA or gDNA used as material had been derived from T cells, B-cell-depleted T cells, or PBMCs.

Original processing notes: The authors estimated nucleated cell counts from reference gene primer amplification. Sequenced by immunoSEQ multiplex PCR; TCRdb stores in-frame clones only, minus some. V and J calls plus clone size are reproduced from that table; the DNA served to infer D and trimming. In the table there are over 120,000 clones, 87% of which are singletons. This TCR came from a man between 50 and 59 years old who had recovered from COVID-19. The rearrangement uses TRBV27 and TRBJ2-7; weak D call: TRBD1 (6 bases). Material for sequencing was peripheral blood. CDR3 region: CASTPGTRIHEQYF. CDR3 nucleotide sequence: TGTGCCAGCACCCCCGGGACAAGAATCCACGAGCAGTACTTC.